This T cell receptor (beta chain) was found in a study of blood T cell repertoires in COVID-19 (dated by TCRdb to 2020 to 2021). Concerning the study at large: Collaborator samples came from the United States, Italy and Spain and covered acute and convalescent phases of COVID-19. The material from the prospective study consisted of cDNA or gDNA derived from T cells, B-cell-depleted T cells, or PBMCs. The dataset comprised deeply sampled blood TCRbeta repertoires from subjects exposed to, actively infected with, or recovered from COVID-19. The repertoires were made available in a free public database intended to serve as a resource for research on the immune response to SARS-CoV-2. Samples came from the ongoing ImmuneRACE study (first 160 participants) plus 1,254 subjects from 6 global collaborators. Sample metadata almost always included a de-identified subject ID, COVID-19 status, age in years and sex. Where HLA class I and class II types were available, the types were taken from metadata supplied by the sample provider, not from assay-based typing. Overall results and qualifications from the work: Clinical and demographic metadata were provided uncurated, with the amount varying by source and participant.

Participants in the prospective study were enrolled through a virtual design, were aged about 18 to 100 years, and lived in about 25 United States geographic areas. In the prospective study, cohorts were assigned on the basis of participant-reported clinical history obtained from a screening survey and a study questionnaire. Exposed participants were defined as having been in contact with someone with a PCR-confirmed or clinician-diagnosed COVID-19 case within 2 weeks of study entry. In the prospective study, whole blood, serum and a nasopharyngeal or oropharyngeal swab were collected from each participant by mobile phlebotomists. Over an approximately 2-month period, participants in the prospective study had the option of providing additional blood draws and questionnaires. Before DNA extraction, blood samples from the prospective study were shipped at room temperature or frozen. With respect to this clone: Its antigen is not yet known. No base quality values were provided; no much bigger clone lies one nucleotide off.

TCRbeta CDR3 regions were amplified from genomic DNA using the immunoSEQ Assay, a bias-controlled multiplex PCR. As for the original processing: The number of nucleated cells in each sample was estimated from the amplification of reference gene primers within the assay. To quantify the absolute abundance of each unique TCRbeta CDR3 rearrangement, sequence reads were collapsed and filtered. For each sample, productive Simpson clonality was calculated as the square root of Simpson's diversity index over productive rearrangements. The immuneACCESS repertoire file appears here via TCRdb, limited to in-frame rearrangements. These files lack a portion of the clones; in checked studies, under half of the deficit traces to unresolved V genes, and the cause of the others is not known. The V and J calls and clone size were taken over from that table, and D and trimming were inferred from the DNA. In this sample the table shows 250,000 to 300,000 clones, 80% to 90% of which occur a single time. The ten biggest clones cover roughly 6.7% of the sample.

Ends trimmed: V by 8 bases, J by 3 bases; bases unmatched to a gene: 6. CDR1 and CDR2 are drawn from the germline V gene: WSHSY, SAAADI. Including cysteine and phenylalanine, the CDR3 has 14 amino acids. This entry keeps only the CDR3 DNA: 42 bases, framed from base 1. The sequence is built from TRBV10-2 and TRBJ2-2; TRBD2 aligns with 7 central bases. The source material was PBMCs or T cells enriched from blood (not recorded which). The sequence derives from a woman aged 45-65 years who had been exposed to COVID-19. The CDR3 region reads CASEGRDYTGELFF. The nucleotide sequence reads as follows: TGCGCCAGCGAGGGGAGGGACTACACCGGGGAGCTGTTTTTT.